The TCR beta chain described here comes from a study of T cell responses to AZD1222 COVID-19 vaccine. General observations from the study: After the peak T cell response, and only then, were repertoires sampled. Donors were mostly white British, more females; clonal diversity possibly underestimated.

Trimming removed 1 base at V and 1 base at J, with 8 bases between. This CDR3 contains 15 residues. The germline V gene encodes CDR1 MGHRA and CDR2 YSYEKL. TCRdb's copy holds only in-frame clones and misses some; the assay was immunoSEQ multiplex PCR. The data hold around 100,000 clones, with around 82% observed a single time. About this clone: Its target is not known.

The origin of this receptor is an adult in good health. The genes are TRBV4-1 and TRBJ1-5, with D perhaps matching TRBD1 (5 bases). Here the sequenced sample was peripheral blood, taken on day 0 of AZD1222 vaccination. DNA for the CDR3: TGCGCCAGCAGCCAAGCAGGGATAAGCAATCAGCCCCAGCATTTT. Protein sequence: CASSQAGISNQPQHF.